This is a list of T cell receptor beta chains from one sample in a study of T cells in Graves' hyperthyroidism and ophthalmopathy. TCRdb analysed the multiplex PCR reads with MiXCR anew, one entry per CDR3 protein. This table holds 550,000 to 700,000 distinct CDR3 sequences, 40% to 55% found once. The material sequenced was peripheral blood or thyroid tissue (not recorded which). The source of these receptors is an adult woman with Graves' disease, either hyperthyroidism or ophthalmopathy (not recorded which). The CDR3 runs from the conserved cysteine through the conserved F or W. D genes are given only for firm matches. Some rows mark clone size as missing; the rest say once, few, many or name a class of expanded clone.

NA	TRBV20-1	TRBJ2-7	many	CSATGTARYEQYF	TGCAGTGCTACCGGGACCGCAAGATACGAGCAGTACTTC
TRBD1	TRBV6-1	TRBJ2-7	many	CASGVTGERNEQYF	TGTGCCAGCGGGGTAACAGGGGAAAGGAACGAGCAGTACTTC
NA	TRBV12-3/TRBV12-4	TRBJ2-7	many	CASSLGTDYYEQYF	TGTGCCAGCAGTTTAGGGACGGACTACTACGAGCAGTACTTC
NA	TRBV5-1	TRBJ2-3	NA	CDRSTDTQYF	TGCGACAGAAGCACAGATACGCAGTATTTT
NA	TRBV5-1	TRBJ1-2	many	CASSWGTEPFGYTF	TGCGCCAGCAGCTGGGGGACGGAGCCCTTCGGCTACACCTTC
NA	TRBV10-2	TRBJ2-2	NA	CASSVMAGELFF	TGCGCCAGCAGTGTGATGGCCGGGGAGCTGTTTTTT
TRBD1	TRBV19	TRBJ2-6	NA	CATAQDRGSGANVLTF	TGTGCCACTGCTCAGGACAGGGGCTCTGGGGCCAACGTCCTGACTTTC
NA	TRBV20-1	TRBJ2-2	NA	CSAREISANTGEPFF	TGCAGTGCTAGAGAGATTAGCGCGAACACCGGGGAGCCGTTTTTT
NA	TRBV7-9	TRBJ2-7	NA	CASSAERDTPGEQYF	TGTGCCAGCAGTGCCGAGAGGGACACCCCTGGCGAGCAGTACTTC
NA	TRBV5-5	TRBJ2-3	NA	CASSLQGRLDTQYF	TGTGCCAGCAGCTTGCAGGGAAGGTTGGATACGCAGTATTTT
NA	TRBV5-4	TRBJ1-1	many	CASSFEGWDTEAFF	TGTGCCAGCAGCTTCGAAGGGTGGGACACTGAAGCTTTCTTT
NA	TRBV5-1	TRBJ2-7	NA	CASSLGLGDLYEQYF	TGCGCCAGCAGCTTGGGATTGGGGGACCTCTACGAGCAGTACTTC
NA	TRBV7-9	TRBJ1-4	many	CASTPGAGAGEKLFF	TGTGCCAGCACCCCGGGCGCGGGCGCGGGAGAAAAACTGTTTTTT